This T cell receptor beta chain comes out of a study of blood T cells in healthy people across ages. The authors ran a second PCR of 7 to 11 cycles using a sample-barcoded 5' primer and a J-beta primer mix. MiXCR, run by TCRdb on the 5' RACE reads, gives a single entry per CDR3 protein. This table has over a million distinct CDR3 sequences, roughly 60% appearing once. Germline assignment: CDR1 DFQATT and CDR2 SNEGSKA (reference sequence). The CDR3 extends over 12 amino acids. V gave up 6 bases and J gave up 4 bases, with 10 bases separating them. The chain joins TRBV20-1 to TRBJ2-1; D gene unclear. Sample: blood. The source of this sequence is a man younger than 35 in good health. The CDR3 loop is CSAEGLYNEQFF. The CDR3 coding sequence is TGCAGTGCGGAAGGGCTTTACAATGAGCAGTTCTTC.